Presented here are 20 T cell receptor beta chains from one specimen sequenced in a study of CD8 T cells in Susac syndrome. Roughly 0.45 to 1 ug RNA was reverse transcribed with random hexamers. A single record per CDR3 protein comes from TCRdb applying MiXCR to the immunoSEQ multiplex PCR reads. Of a few hundred thousand distinct CDR3 sequences in the sample, approximately 95% were seen once. Sequencing was carried out using CD4+ T cells from PBMCs. All receptors come from a human donor with multiple sclerosis.

The chain carries TRBV29-1 and TRBJ1-5, with 8 bases matching TRBD1. There are 14 residues in the CDR3. The trim removed 4 bases at V and 2 bases at J, leaving 4 bases unmatched. Germline V gene lookup returns CDR1 SQVTM and CDR2 ANQGSEA. CDR3 in amino acids: CSVAQGGGNQPQHF. The DNA of the CDR3 is TGCAGCGTTGCACAGGGGGGAGGCAATCAGCCCCAGCATTTT.

This clonotype came up a few times. V usage is TRBV27 and J usage is TRBJ1-5, with a weak D call TRBD1 (5 bases). Trimming took 3 bases from V and 6 from J, leaving 12 bases between them. Germline V CDR1 and CDR2: MNHEY, SMNVEV (reference sequence). The CDR3 spans 14 residues. Here the CDR3 DNA reads TGTGCCAGCAGTTTGGGGGGTGGCGGTCAGCCCCAGCATTTT. Translating gives CASSLGGGGQPQHF.

The CDR3 DNA reads as TGTGCCAGCAGGGAGATGGGAACGCAGTATTTT. It encodes CASREMGTQYF. This chain links TRBV25-1 with TRBJ2-3; D gene uncertain. Germline lookup yields CDR1 MGHDK and CDR2 SYGVNS. This CDR3 is built from 11 residues. Trimming shortened V by 6 bases and J by 9 bases, and 10 bases separated the two germline ends. Drawing the rest from reference TRBV25-1 and TRBJ2-3, the complete variable domain is EADIYQTPRYLVIGTGKKITLECSQTMGHDKMYWYQQDPGMELHLIHYSYGVNSTEKGDLSSESTVSRIRTEHFPLTLESARPSHTSQYLCASREMGTQYFGPGTRLTVL.

V is TRBV4-1 and J is TRBJ1-2; D remains ambiguous. The CDR3 has 16 residues. The V end lost 0 bases, the J end lost 0 bases, and 11 bases lay between the germline ends. The germline CDR1 and CDR2 sequences are MGHRA and YSYEKL. CDR3 loop: CASSQEGALANYGYTF. In DNA, the CDR3 is TGCGCCAGCAGCCAAGAGGGAGCGTTAGCTAACTATGGCTACACCTTC.

This clonotype showed up just once. The chain is built from TRBV5-1 and TRBJ2-5; perhaps TRBD2 as D (5 bases). The CDR3 is 13 residues long. Trimming pared 7 bases from V and 4 bases from J, leaving 14 bases between. The germline V gene has CDR1 SGHRS and CDR2 YFSETQ. In nucleotides, the CDR3 is TGCGCCAGCGGCAACCCTGAGGGAGAGACCCAGTACTTC. This gives the protein CASGNPEGETQYF.

This chain joins TRBV3-1 and TRBJ1-2; D unresolved. Deletions cut 1 base from V and 5 bases from J, with 8 bases between. The CDR3 consists of 13 residues. CDR1 is LGHDT, CDR2 YNNKEL, per germline (reference sequence). CDR3 protein: CASSQGGVYGYTF. DNA for the CDR3: TGTGCCAGCAGCCAAGGTGGGGTTTATGGCTACACCTTC.

This sequence joins TRBV4-1 and TRBJ2-1, with 13 nucleotides matching TRBD2. V trimming: 4 bases; J trimming: 7 bases; junction bases outside the gene matches: 7. The CDR3 runs 16 residues. Germline CDR1 is MGHRA and CDR2 is YSYEKL. In nucleotides, the CDR3 is TGCGCCAGCAGCCCGACACTAGCGGGAGGGGGGAATGAGCAGTTCTTC. Its protein is CASSPTLAGGGNEQFF.

The V and J genes are TRBV5-1 and TRBJ1-1, with a possible D match to TRBD1 (6 bases). The CDR3 spans 14 residues. V lost 3 bases and J 2 bases, leaving 11 bases between the germline ends. Germline CDR1 reads SGHRS; CDR2 reads YFSETQ. The CDR3 protein is CASSSQGRNTEAFF. The CDR3 region has the DNA TGCGCCAGCAGCTCACAGGGTAGAAACACTGAAGCTTTCTTT.

A single count supports this clonotype. This rearrangement joins TRBV30 to TRBJ2-3; 14 bases agree with TRBD2. Per the germline V gene, CDR1 is GTSNPN and CDR2 is SVGIG (reference sequence). The trim removed 5 bases at V and 4 bases at J, leaving 5 bases unmatched. The CDR3 is 15 residues long. CDR3 bases: TGTGCCTGGGGGGGACTAGCGGGAGTACCAGATACGCAGTATTTT. Amino acids: CAWGGLAGVPDTQYF.

This rearrangement joins TRBV20-1 to TRBJ2-1, with D unresolved. Between the trimmed V and J ends, which lost 5 bases and 5 bases, there was a span of 19 bases. The CDR3 sequence is 15 residues long. The germline CDR1 and CDR2 sequences are DFQATT and SNEGSKA (reference sequence). CDR3: CSAPLRGRSDNEQFF. CDR3 nucleotides: TGCAGTGCTCCCCTCCGCGGTCGGTCGGACAATGAGCAGTTCTTC.

V is TRBV19 and J is TRBJ2-4, with 9 bases matching TRBD1. CDR1 and CDR2 (germline): LNHDA, SQIVND (reference sequence). Trimming at V came to 6 bases and at J to 8 bases, leaving 8 bases not matched to a gene. The CDR3 has 14 residues. This chain's CDR3 is CASRPQGARDIQYF. Written as DNA, the CDR3 is TGTGCCAGTAGACCACAGGGGGCGCGAGACATTCAGTACTTC.

In this sample, this clonotype turned up once. The genes are TRBV20-1 and TRBJ1-2; D remains ambiguous. The germline CDR1 and CDR2 sequences are DFQATT and SNEGSKA (reference sequence). There are 13 residues in the CDR3. V lost 6 bases, J lost 6 bases, and 17 bases lay in between. The CDR3 DNA reads TGCAGTGCCCTATCCGTTCATCGGAATGGCTACACCTTC. Its translation is CSALSVHRNGYTF.

The chain carries TRBV2 and TRBJ2-3, with D unresolved. Trimming removed 1 base at V and 3 bases at J, with 5 bases between. The CDR3 extends over 13 amino acids. Germline V CDR1 and CDR2: SNHLY, FYNNEI. The chain's CDR3 is CASSEEGTDTQYF. The CDR3 DNA sequence: TGTGCCAGCAGTGAAGAGGGAACAGATACGCAGTATTTT.

The chain uses TRBV6-5 and TRBJ1-1, with 10 bases aligning to TRBD1. The junction had 7 bases not matched to a gene; V was cut back by 7 bases and J by 5 bases. Looked up from germline, CDR1 is MNHEY and CDR2 is SVGAGI. This CDR3 contains 14 residues. This chain's CDR3 is CASTPGTGATEAFF. Here the CDR3 DNA reads TGTGCCAGCACCCCGGGGACAGGGGCAACTGAAGCTTTCTTT.

V and J are TRBV30 and TRBJ2-7, with 7 bases fitting TRBD2. After removal of 3 bases from V and 5 bases from J, the junction contained 4 bases not matched to a gene. The CDR3 loop spans 12 amino acids. Germline V gives CDR1 GTSNPN, CDR2 SVGIG (reference sequence). The CDR3 loop is CAWRGGFHEQYF. For the CDR3, the DNA is TGTGCCTGGAGGGGAGGGTTCCACGAGCAGTACTTC. Supplemented by reference TRBV30 and TRBJ2-7, the full variable domain reads SQTIHQWPATLVQPVGSPLSLECTVEGTSNPNLYWYRQAAGRGLQLLFYSVGIGQISSEVPQNLSASRPQDRQFILSSKKLLLSDSGFYLCAWRGGFHEQYFGPGTRLTVT.

The chain joins TRBV27 to TRBJ2-7; a weak D match, TRBD1 (5 bases). CDR1 and CDR2 (germline): MNHEY, SMNVEV (reference sequence). There are 14 residues in the CDR3. Trimming pared 6 bases from V and 6 bases from J, leaving 18 bases between. This CDR3 is CASSQKARVVEQYF. The CDR3, as DNA: TGTGCCAGCAGCCAAAAGGCCAGGGTTGTCGAGCAGTACTTC.

The chain combines TRBV29-1 with TRBJ2-2; TRBD2 aligns across 8 bases. V was clipped by 5 bases and J by 0 bases; unmatched bases: 5. The CDR3 runs to 15 residues. Per the germline V gene, CDR1 is SQVTM and CDR2 is ANQGSEA. The CDR3 nucleotides read TGCAGCGTTTCCGCGACTAGCGCGAACACCGGGGAGCTGTTTTTT. It specifies CSVSATSANTGELFF.

The CDR3 sequence is CSAWTGGFGYTF. The CDR3 DNA is TGCAGTGCTTGGACAGGGGGCTTTGGCTACACCTTC. V gene TRBV20-1 combines with J gene TRBJ1-2; 11 bases line up with TRBD1. J lost 7 bases, V lost 5 bases, and 3 bases had no gene match. The CDR3 runs to 12 residues. Per germline, CDR1 DFQATT and CDR2 SNEGSKA (reference sequence).

The chain is built from TRBV9 and TRBJ2-3, with a tentative D call TRBD1 (6 bases). The V gene lost 4 bases and the J gene lost 5 bases, with 14 bases spanning the gap. Germline-derived CDR1 and CDR2 are SGDLS and YYNGEE. CDR3 size: 14 residues. This chain's CDR3 is CASSRQEGGDTQYF. The CDR3 DNA sequence: TGTGCCAGCAGCCGACAGGAAGGGGGAGATACGCAGTATTTT.

V and J are TRBV25-1 and TRBJ2-3; D unclear. The CDR3 has 14 residues. V shed 4 bases and J shed 0 bases, with 8 bases lying between them. CDR1 is MGHDK, CDR2 SYGVNS, per germline. The CDR3: CASSGVLSTDTQYF. DNA of the CDR3: TGTGCCAGCAGTGGGGTTTTGAGCACAGATACGCAGTATTTT.